The next 21 T cell receptor beta chains were all read from a single sample in a study of beta chain features in type 1 diabetes. As every portion of the isolated RNA was reverse transcribed, the sequencing read expressed TCRB transcripts. Clones were read by immunoSEQ multiplex PCR, and TCRdb kept only the in-frame ones, dropping some. The repertoire includes roughly 290,000 clones, 15% of them detected once, and around 0.015% sits in the top ten. Their cognate antigens are unknown. Findings and limits, study-wide: A moderate, significant TCRB CDR3 shortening appeared in type 1 diabetes across four CD4+ subsets.

Material for sequencing was naive CD4+ T cells from blood. All receptors derive from a man younger than 35 with type 1 diabetes.

This sequence joins TRBV25-1 and TRBJ2-5, with TRBD2 identical over 7 bases. This CDR3 contains 13 residues. Losses at the gene ends were 4 bases for V and 4 bases for J; bases not matched to a gene: 3. Germline V gives CDR1 MGHDK, CDR2 SYGVNS. CDR3 sequence: CASSAGGGETQYF. DNA of the CDR3: TGTGCCAGCAGTGCGGGCGGGGGAGAGACCCAGTACTTC.

In this sample, this clone turned up a few times. V gene TRBV4-2 combines with J gene TRBJ2-1, with a weak D call TRBD2 (6 bases). The CDR3 contains 18 residues. V was pared by 1 base and J by 2 bases, with 18 bases between. CDR1 and CDR2 from the germline V gene are LGHNA and YNFKEQ. The CDR3 DNA follows: TGTGCCAGCAGCCAAGGGACACCGCGGGACCGGACCTACAATGAGCAGTTCTTC. The encoded protein is CASSQGTPRDRTYNEQFF.

V usage is TRBV7-2 and J usage is TRBJ2-3; possible D gene TRBD1, 6 bases. The CDR3 totals 13 residues. From germline, CDR1 is SGHTA and CDR2 FQGNSA. Trimming pared 5 bases from V and 6 bases from J, leaving 12 bases between. CDR3 loop: CASSLAGEDTQYF. CDR3 DNA sequence: TGTGCCAGCAGCCTCGCAGGGGAGGATACGCAGTATTTT.

The V and J genes are TRBV28 and TRBJ2-1, with 9 positions matching TRBD2. J lost 6 bases, V lost 7 bases, and 7 bases had no gene match. From germline, CDR1 is MDHEN and CDR2 SYDVKM. There are 14 residues in the CDR3. CDR3 amino acids: CASIPGGRVNEQFF. The CDR3 DNA follows: TGTGCCAGCATTCCAGGCGGGAGGGTCAATGAGCAGTTCTTC.

This chain uses TRBV9 with TRBJ1-1; D might be TRBD1 (6 bases). Germline V gene sequence: CDR1 SGDLS, CDR2 YYNGEE. With 3 bases removed from V and 0 bases from J, the gap between germline ends came to 15 bases. CDR3 size: 16 residues. The CDR3 is CASSGTADSLNTEAFF. The CDR3 coding sequence is TGTGCCAGCAGCGGAACTGCGGACAGTTTGAACACTGAAGCTTTCTTT.

About this clone: The junction departs from the called germline gene at one end, perhaps through a read error. The rearrangement uses TRBV7-9 and TRBJ1-5; D not certain. CDR3 size: 13 residues. Germline CDR1 and CDR2: SEHNR and FQNEAQ (reference sequence). Written as DNA, the CDR3 is TGTGCCAGCAGCTTATCTAGCGATCAGCCCCAGCATTTT. The encoded protein is CASSLSSDQPQHF.

The J gene is TRBJ1-2, the V gene TRBV30, with D perhaps TRBD1 (6 bases). The germline V gene has CDR1 GTSNPN and CDR2 SVGIG (reference sequence). The CDR3 loop spans 14 amino acids. Trimming took 3 bases from V and 6 from J, leaving 17 bases between them. The CDR3 DNA reads as TGTGCCTGGAGAAGGGGGAAAGGTCAAGATGGCTACACCTTC. This gives the protein CAWRRGKGQDGYTF.

This clone showed up just a few times. The J gene is TRBJ1-5, the V gene TRBV29-1; D gene ambiguous. The CDR3 extends over 13 amino acids. With 1 base removed from V and 3 bases from J, the gap between germline ends came to 7 bases. Germline V gene data show CDR1 as SQVTM and CDR2 as ANQGSEA. In DNA, the CDR3 is TGCAGCGTTGAAGTAGCCGTCAATCAGCCCCAGCATTTT. It translates to CSVEVAVNQPQHF.

The chain carries TRBV9 and TRBJ2-1; 9 bases line up with TRBD2. J was trimmed by 3 bases and V by 3 bases; bases with no gene match: 7. The CDR3 is 16 residues long. Germline values: CDR1 SGDLS, CDR2 YYNGEE. CDR3 amino acids: CASSGTSSGGYNEQFF. In nucleotides, the CDR3 is TGTGCCAGCAGCGGGACAAGTAGCGGGGGCTACAATGAGCAGTTCTTC.

The V and J genes are TRBV7-9 and TRBJ2-3; weak D call: TRBD1 (5 bases). This CDR3 comprises 14 residues. V lost 5 bases, J lost 5 bases, and 14 bases lay in between. Germline V lookup: CDR1 SEHNR, CDR2 FQNEAQ (reference sequence). CDR3 bases: TGTGCCAGCAGCCAGGGTCTACGGAAAGATACGCAGTATTTT. Encoded protein: CASSQGLRKDTQYF.

A note on this clone: The sample contains more than one DNA sequence encoding this CDR3. V is TRBV29-1 and J is TRBJ1-1; D is unclear. Germline assignment: CDR1 SQVTM and CDR2 ANQGSEA. The V end was cut by 4 bases, the J end by 1 base, with 7 bases between. The CDR3 totals 12 residues. The CDR3: CSVGTANTEAFF. In nucleotides, the CDR3 is TGCAGCGTTGGAACAGCGAACACTGAAGCTTTCTTT.

This clone appeared a few times. CDR3 DNA: TGTGCTAGTGGTTGGACAGGGAGCGTAACCAATGAGCAGTTCTTC. Amino acid sequence: CASGWTGSVTNEQFF. This chain joins TRBV12-5 and TRBJ2-1, with 8 bases identical to TRBD1. V lost 4 bases, J lost 6 bases, and 8 bases stayed unmatched. The V gene's germline CDR1 is LGHNT and CDR2 FRNRAP. CDR3 length: 15 amino acids.

V usage is TRBV7-9 and J usage is TRBJ1-5; D gene ambiguous. The CDR3 is made up of 13 amino acids. Trimming shortened V by 5 bases and J by 7 bases, and 12 bases separated the two germline ends. Looked up from germline, CDR1 is SEHNR and CDR2 is FQNEAQ (reference sequence). In DNA, the CDR3 is TGTGCCAGCAGCCCGAGGATCGGGCAGCCCCAGCATTTT. Its translation: CASSPRIGQPQHF.

This sequence joins TRBV9 and TRBJ2-1; a possible D gene is TRBD1 (6 bases). Germline CDR1 SGDLS, CDR2 YYNGEE. V lost 2 bases and J lost 9, with 24 bases in between. The CDR3 contains 17 residues. CDR3 amino acids: CASSVSGPRQVQGEQFF. CDR3 DNA: TGTGCCAGCAGCGTTTCCGGGCCCCGCCAGGTACAGGGTGAGCAGTTCTTC.

The V call is TRBV5-1, the J call TRBJ2-3; 13 positions match TRBD2. With 4 bases clipped from V and 4 bases from J, the junction kept 6 bases outside the gene matches. The length of the CDR3 is 16 residues. In germline, CDR1 is SGHRS, CDR2 YFSETQ. Here the CDR3 DNA reads TGCGCCAGCAGCCCGTTACTAGCGGGGGGGCCAGATACGCAGTATTTT. Its protein product is CASSPLLAGGPDTQYF.

This clone was found a few times. This chain uses TRBV5-8 with TRBJ1-2, with 8 bases that match TRBD1. Unmatched junction bases numbered 4, after V lost 4 bases and J lost 5 bases. CDR1 is SGHTS and CDR2 is YDEGEE in the germline V gene. The CDR3 is made up of 13 amino acids. CDR3 loop: CASSIRTGYGYTF. CDR3 in DNA: TGTGCCAGCAGCATCCGGACAGGGTATGGCTACACCTTC. The entire variable domain, with the rest obtained from reference TRBV5-8 and TRBJ1-2, is as follows: EAGVTQSPTHLIKTRGQQATLRCSPISGHTSVYWYQQALGLGLQFLLWYDEGEERNRGNFPPRFSGRQFPNYSSELNVNALELEDSALYLCASSIRTGYGYTFGSGTRLTVV.

V is TRBV4-1 and J is TRBJ2-5; maybe TRBD1 (5 bases). The germline V gene encodes CDR1 MGHRA and CDR2 YSYEKL. V was shortened by 1 base and J by 4 bases, with 13 bases between the two germline ends. CDR3 size: 15 residues. Here the CDR3 DNA reads TGCGCCAGCAGCCAAGCTAGGACAACGCGAGAGACCCAGTACTTC. Translated, it gives CASSQARTTRETQYF.

This clone was picked up a small number of times. This chain joins TRBV2 and TRBJ2-5; 9 bases are shared with TRBD2. CDR3 length: 14 residues. Germline CDR1 is SNHLY and CDR2 is FYNNEI. V was pared by 5 bases and J by 5 bases, with 6 bases of the junction left unmatched. DNA of the CDR3: TGTGCCAGCAGTACCCGGACTAGCGACGAGACCCAGTACTTC. Its protein product is CASSTRTSDETQYF. The full variable domain, in which reference TRBV2 and TRBJ2-5 provide the parts outside the CDR3, is EPEVTQTPSHQVTQMGQEVILRCVPISNHLYFYWYRQILGQKVEFLVSFYNNEISEKSEIFDDQFSVERPDGSNFTLKIRSTKLEDSAMYFCASSTRTSDETQYFGPGTRLLVL.

The rearrangement joins TRBV5-1 to TRBJ2-3; a weak D match, TRBD1 (6 bases). V was cut by 4 bases and J by 11 bases, with 17 bases left in between. CDR1 and CDR2 (germline): SGHRS, YFSETQ. The CDR3 is 13 amino acids. The CDR3 loop is CASSPGHLGRQYF. CDR3 bases: TGCGCCAGCAGCCCGGGACACCTAGGACGGCAGTATTTT.

A few counts support this clone. The chain joins TRBV7-9 to TRBJ2-3, with 10 bases aligning to TRBD2. CDR3 length equals 16 residues. After removal of 0 bases from V and 6 bases from J, the junction contained 6 bases not matched to a gene. CDR1 is SEHNR, CDR2 FQNEAQ, per germline (reference sequence). CDR3 amino acids: CASSLALAGAGDTQYF. The CDR3 nucleotides are TGTGCCAGCAGCTTAGCGCTAGCGGGAGCCGGTGATACGCAGTATTTT.

The chain uses TRBV19 and TRBJ1-1; unclear D gene. Germline values: CDR1 LNHDA, CDR2 SQIVND (reference sequence). This CDR3 is 13 amino acids long. With 5 bases removed from V and 2 bases from J, the gap between germline ends came to 9 bases. CDR3 amino acids: CASSSRDNTEAFF. The CDR3 DNA sequence: TGTGCCAGTAGTTCCCGGGATAACACTGAAGCTTTCTTT.